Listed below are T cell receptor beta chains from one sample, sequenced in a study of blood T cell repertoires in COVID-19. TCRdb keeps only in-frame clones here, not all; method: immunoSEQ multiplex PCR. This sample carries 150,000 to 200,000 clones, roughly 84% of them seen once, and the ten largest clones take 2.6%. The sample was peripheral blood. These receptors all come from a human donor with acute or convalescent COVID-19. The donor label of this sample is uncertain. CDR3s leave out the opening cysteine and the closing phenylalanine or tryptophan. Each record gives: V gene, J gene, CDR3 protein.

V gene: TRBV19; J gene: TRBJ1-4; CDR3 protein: ASSKGDIGTTNEKLF
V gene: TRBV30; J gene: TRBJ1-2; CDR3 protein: AWSSWDRYYGYT
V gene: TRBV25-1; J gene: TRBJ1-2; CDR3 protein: ASSEERGTGGAYGYT
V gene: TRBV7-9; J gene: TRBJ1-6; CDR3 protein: ASSLAIGYSNSPLH
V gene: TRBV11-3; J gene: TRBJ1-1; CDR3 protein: ASSRTRGQDTEAF
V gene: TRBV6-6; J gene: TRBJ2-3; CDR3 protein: ASSYSGGNTDTQY
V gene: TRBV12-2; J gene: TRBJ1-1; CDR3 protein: ASRARDSYTEAF
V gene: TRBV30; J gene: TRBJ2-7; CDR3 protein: AWSSGQVNSYEQY
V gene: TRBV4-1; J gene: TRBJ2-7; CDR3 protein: ASSQRWSSYEQY
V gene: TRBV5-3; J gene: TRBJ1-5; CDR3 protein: ARSLDRGAGPNQPQH
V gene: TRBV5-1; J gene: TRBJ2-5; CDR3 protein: ASSLTTGGTLETQY
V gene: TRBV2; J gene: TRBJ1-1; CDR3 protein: ASSLRPGQGLYTEAF
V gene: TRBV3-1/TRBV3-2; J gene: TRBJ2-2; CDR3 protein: ASTPLQNTGELF
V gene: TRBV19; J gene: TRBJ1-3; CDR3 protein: ASADSSSSGNTIY
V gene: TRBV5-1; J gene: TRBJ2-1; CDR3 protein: ASSLLQGASYNEQF
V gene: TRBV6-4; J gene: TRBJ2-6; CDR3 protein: ASTRTGLDRVDINVLT
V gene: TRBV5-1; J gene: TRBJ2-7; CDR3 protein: ASSLGTSGSYEQY
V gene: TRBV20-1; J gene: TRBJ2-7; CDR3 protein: SARRGGEQY
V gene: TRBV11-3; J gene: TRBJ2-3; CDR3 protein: ASSPTGVDTQY
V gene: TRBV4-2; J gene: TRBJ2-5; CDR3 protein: ASSQVLEAGGGETQY
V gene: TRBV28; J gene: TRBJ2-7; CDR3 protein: ASSLGTPYEQY
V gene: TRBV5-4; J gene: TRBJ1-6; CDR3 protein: ASSLGQGTSPLH
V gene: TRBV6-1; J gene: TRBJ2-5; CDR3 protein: ASSEKPSGGETQY
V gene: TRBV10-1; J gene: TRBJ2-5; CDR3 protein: ASNRAPGKETQY
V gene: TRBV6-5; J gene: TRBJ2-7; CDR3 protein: ASRQMAALEQY
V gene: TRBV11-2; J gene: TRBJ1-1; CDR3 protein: ASSSSGAEAF
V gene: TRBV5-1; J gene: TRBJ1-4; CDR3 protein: ASSAGTGVYTNEKLF
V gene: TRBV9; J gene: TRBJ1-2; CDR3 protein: ASSVVGGPYGYT
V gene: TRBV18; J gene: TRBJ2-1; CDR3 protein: ASSPQTGVEQF
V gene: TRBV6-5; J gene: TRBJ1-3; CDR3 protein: ASSRDRDPGNTIY
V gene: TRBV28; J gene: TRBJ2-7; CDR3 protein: ASSLAGTGNGQY
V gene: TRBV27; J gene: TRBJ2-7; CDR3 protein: ASRRDSPSYEQY
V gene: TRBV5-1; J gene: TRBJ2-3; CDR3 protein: ASSLVVGSSNTQY